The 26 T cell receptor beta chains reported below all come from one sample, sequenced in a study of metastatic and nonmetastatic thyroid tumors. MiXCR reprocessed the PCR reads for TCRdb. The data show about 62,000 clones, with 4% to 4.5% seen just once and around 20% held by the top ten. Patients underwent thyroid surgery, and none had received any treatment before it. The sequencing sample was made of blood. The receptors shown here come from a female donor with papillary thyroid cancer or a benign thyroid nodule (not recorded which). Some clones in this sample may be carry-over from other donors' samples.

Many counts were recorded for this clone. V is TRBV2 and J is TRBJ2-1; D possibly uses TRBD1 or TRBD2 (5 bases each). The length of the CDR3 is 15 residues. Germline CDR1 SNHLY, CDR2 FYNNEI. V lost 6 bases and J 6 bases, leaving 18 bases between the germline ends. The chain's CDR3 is CASSVRDLSTNEQFF. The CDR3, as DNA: TGTGCCAGCAGCGTACGGGACCTCTCCACCAATGAGCAGTTCTTC.

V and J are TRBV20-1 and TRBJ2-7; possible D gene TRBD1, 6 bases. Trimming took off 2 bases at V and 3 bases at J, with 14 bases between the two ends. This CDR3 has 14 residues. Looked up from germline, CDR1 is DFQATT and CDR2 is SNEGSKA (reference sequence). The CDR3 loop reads CSARQSQGNYEQYF. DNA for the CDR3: TGCAGTGCTAGACAATCTCAGGGGAACTACGAGCAGTACTTC.

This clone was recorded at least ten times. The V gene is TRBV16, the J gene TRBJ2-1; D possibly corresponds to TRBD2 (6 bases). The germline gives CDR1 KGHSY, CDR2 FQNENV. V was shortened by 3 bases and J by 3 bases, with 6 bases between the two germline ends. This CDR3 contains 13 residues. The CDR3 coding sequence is TGTGCCAGCAGCCACGGGGGCTACAATGAGCAGTTCTTC. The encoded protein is CASSHGGYNEQFF.

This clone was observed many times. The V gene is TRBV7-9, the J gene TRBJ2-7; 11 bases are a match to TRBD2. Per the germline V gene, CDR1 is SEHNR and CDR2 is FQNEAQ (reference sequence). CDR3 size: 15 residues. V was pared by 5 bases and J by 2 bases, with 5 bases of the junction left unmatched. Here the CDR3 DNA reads TGTGCCAGCAGCCCCGGGACTAGCGGTACCTACGAGCAGTACTTC. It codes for CASSPGTSGTYEQYF. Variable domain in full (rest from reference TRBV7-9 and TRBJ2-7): DTGVSQNPRHKITKRGQNVTFRCDPISEHNRLYWYRQTLGQGPEFLTYFQNEAQLEKSRLLSDRFSAERPKGSFSTLEIQRTEQGDSAMYLCASSPGTSGTYEQYFGPGTRLTVT.

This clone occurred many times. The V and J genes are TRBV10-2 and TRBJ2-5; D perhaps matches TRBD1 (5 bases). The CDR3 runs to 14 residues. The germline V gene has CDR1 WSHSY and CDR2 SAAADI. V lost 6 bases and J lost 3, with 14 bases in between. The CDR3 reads CASSPREGEETQYF. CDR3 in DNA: TGCGCCAGCAGCCCCCGAGAAGGGGAAGAGACCCAGTACTTC.

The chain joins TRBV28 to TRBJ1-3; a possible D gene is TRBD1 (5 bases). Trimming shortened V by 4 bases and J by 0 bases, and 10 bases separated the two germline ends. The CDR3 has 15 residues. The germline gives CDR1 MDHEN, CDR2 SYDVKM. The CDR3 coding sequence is TGTGCCAGCAGTTCGGGACTGACCTCTGGAAACACCATATATTTT. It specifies CASSSGLTSGNTIYF. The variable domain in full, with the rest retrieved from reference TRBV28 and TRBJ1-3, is DVKVTQSSRYLVKRTGEKVFLECVQDMDHENMFWYRQDPGLGLRLIYFSYDVKMKEKGDIPEGYSVSREKKERFSLILESASTNQTSMYLCASSSGLTSGNTIYFGEGSWLTVV.

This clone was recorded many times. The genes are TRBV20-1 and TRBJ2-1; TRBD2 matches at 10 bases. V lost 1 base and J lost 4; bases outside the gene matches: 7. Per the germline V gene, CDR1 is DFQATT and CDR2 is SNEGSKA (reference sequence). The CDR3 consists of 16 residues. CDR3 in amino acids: CSARAPASGRYNEQFF. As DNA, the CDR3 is TGCAGTGCTAGAGCCCCTGCTAGCGGGAGATACAATGAGCAGTTCTTC.

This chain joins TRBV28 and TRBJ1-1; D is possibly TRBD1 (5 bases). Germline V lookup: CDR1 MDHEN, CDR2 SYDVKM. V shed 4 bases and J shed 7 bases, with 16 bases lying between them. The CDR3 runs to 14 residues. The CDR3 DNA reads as TGTGCCAGCAGTTCTTCTGGGACCGGGGGTGAAGCTTTCTTT. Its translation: CASSSSGTGGEAFF.

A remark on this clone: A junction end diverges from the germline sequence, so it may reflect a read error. CDR3: CASTYMERGETQYF. The CDR3 bases are TGTGCCAGCACTTATATGGAGCGGGGCGAGACGCAGTACTTC. The V and J genes are TRBV6-2 or TRBV6-3 and TRBJ2-5, with TRBD2 matching over 7 bases. Germline lookup yields CDR1 MNHEY and CDR2 SVGEGT. This CDR3 contains 14 residues.

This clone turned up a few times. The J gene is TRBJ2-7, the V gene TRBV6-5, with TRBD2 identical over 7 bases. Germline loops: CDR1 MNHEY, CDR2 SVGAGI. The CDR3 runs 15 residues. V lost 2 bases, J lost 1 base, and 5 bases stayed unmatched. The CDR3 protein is CASSYRGSLSYEQYF. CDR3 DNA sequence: TGTGCCAGCAGTTACCGCGGGAGCTTATCCTACGAGCAGTACTTC.

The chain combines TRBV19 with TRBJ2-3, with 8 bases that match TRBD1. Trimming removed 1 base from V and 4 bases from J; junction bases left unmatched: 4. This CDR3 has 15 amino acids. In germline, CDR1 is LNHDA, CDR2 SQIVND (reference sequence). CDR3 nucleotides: TGTGCCAGTAGTATAGGTGGGACAGGCCCAGATACGCAGTATTTT. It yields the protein CASSIGGTGPDTQYF.

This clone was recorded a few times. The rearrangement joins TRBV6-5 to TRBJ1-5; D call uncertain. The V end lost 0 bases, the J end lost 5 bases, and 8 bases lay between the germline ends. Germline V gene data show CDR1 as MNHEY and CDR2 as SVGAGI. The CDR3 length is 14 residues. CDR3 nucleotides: TGTGCCAGCAGTTACTCAGGGAAGGATCAGCCCCAGCATTTT. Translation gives CASSYSGKDQPQHF.

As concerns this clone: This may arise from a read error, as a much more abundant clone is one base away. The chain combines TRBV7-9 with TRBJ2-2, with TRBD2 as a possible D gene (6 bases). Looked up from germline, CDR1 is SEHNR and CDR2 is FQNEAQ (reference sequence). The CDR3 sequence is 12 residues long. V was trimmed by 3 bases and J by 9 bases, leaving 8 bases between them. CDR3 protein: CASSLGLRELFF. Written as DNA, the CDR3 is TGTGCCAGCAGCTTGGGACTTCGGGAGCTGTTTTTT. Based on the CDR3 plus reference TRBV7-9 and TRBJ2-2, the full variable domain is DTGVSQNPRHKITKRGQNVTFRCDPISEHNRLYWYRQTLGQGPEFLTYFQNEAQLEKSRLLSDRFSAERPKGSFSTLEIQRTEQGDSAMYLCASSLGLRELFFGEGSRLTVL.

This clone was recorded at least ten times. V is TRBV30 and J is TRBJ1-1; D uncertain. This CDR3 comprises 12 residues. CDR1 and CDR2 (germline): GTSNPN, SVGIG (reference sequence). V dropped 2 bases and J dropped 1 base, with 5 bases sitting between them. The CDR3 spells CAWSRWNTEAFF. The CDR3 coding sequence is TGTGCCTGGAGTCGTTGGAACACTGAAGCTTTCTTT.

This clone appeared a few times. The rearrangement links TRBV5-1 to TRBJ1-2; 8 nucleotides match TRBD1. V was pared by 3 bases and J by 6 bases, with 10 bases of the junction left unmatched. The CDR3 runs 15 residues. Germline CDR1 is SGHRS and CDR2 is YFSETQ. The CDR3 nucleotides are TGCGCCAGCAGCTGGGTGTCGGACAGGGACAATGGCTACACCTTC. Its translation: CASSWVSDRDNGYTF. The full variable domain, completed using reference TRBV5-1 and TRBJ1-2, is KAGVTQTPRYLIKTRGQQVTLSCSPISGHRSVSWYQQTPGQGLQFLFEYFSETQRNKGNFPGRFSGRQFSNSRSEMNVSTLELGDSALYLCASSWVSDRDNGYTFGSGTRLTVV.

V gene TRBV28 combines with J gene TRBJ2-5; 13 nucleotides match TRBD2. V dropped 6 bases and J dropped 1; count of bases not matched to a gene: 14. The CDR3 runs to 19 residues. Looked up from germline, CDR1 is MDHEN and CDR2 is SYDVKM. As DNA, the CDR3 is TGTGCCAGCAGCCCGGGACTAGCGGGGAATTCGTCCCCCCAAGAGACCCAGTACTTC. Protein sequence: CASSPGLAGNSSPQETQYF.

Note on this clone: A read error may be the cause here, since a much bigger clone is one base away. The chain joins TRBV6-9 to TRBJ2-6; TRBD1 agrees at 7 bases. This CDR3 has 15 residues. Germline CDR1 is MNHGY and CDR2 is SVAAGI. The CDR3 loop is CASIGRGRCGSVLTF. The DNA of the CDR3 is TGCGCCAGCATAGGAAGGGGGCGCTGTGGGTCGGTGCTGACTTTC.

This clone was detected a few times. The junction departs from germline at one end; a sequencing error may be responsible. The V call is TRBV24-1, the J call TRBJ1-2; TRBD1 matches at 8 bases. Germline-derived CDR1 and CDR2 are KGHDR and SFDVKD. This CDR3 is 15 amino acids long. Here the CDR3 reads CATIDTSQGALGYTF. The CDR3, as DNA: TGTGCCACCATTGATACTTCTCAGGGGGCCTTAGGCTACACCTTC.

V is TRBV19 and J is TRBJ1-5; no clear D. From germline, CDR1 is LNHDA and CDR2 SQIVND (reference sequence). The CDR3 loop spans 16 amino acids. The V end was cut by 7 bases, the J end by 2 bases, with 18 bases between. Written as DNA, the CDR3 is TGTGCCAGTACTAAGGGTATCCCTGTCGGCAATCAGCCCCAGCATTTT. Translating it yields CASTKGIPVGNQPQHF.

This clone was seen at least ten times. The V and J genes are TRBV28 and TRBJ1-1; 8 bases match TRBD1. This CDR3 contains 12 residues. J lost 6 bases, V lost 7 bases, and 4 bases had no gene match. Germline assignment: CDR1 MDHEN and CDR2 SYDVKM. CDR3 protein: CASTTGGSEAFF. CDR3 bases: TGTGCCAGCACCACAGGGGGGTCTGAAGCTTTCTTT.

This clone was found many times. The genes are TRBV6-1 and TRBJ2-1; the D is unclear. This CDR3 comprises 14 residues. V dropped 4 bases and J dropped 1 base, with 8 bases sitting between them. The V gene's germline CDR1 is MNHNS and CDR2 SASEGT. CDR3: CASSGYTSYNEQFF. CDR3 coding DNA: TGTGCCAGCAGTGGTTATACGTCCTACAATGAGCAGTTCTTC.

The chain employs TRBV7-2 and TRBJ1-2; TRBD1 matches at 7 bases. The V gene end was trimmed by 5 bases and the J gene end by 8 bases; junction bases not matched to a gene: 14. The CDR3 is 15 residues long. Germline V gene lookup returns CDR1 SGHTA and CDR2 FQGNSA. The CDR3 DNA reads TGTGCCAGCAGCCCCCCCGCGAAGGGGGCGTACGGCTACACCTTC. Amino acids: CASSPPAKGAYGYTF.

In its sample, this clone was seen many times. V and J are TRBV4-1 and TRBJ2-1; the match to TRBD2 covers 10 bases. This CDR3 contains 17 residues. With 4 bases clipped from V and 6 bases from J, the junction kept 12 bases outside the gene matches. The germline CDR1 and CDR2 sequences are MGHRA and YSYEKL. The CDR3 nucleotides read TGCGCCAGCAGCCGATATTCCGGGACTAGCGACCTCAATGAGCAGTTCTTC. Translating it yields CASSRYSGTSDLNEQFF.

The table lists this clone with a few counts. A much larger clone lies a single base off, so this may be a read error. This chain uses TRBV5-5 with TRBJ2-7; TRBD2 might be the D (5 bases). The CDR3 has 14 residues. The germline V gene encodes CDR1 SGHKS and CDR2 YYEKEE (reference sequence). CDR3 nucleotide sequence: TGTGCCAACAGCTTGGAGGCCCCACCCTACGAGCAGTACTTC. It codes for CANSLEAPPYEQYF.

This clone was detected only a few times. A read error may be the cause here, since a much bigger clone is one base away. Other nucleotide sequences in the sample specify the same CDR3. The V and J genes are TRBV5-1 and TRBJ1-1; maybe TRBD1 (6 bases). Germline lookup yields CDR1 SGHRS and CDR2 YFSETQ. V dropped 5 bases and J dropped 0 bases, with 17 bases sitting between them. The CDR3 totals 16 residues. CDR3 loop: CASRLVLGAVNTEAFF. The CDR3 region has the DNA TGCGCCAGCAGGCTGGTGTTGGGGGCGGTGAACACTGAAGCTTTCTTT.

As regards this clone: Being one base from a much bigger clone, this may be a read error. The CDR3 coding sequence is TGTGCCAGCAGCCCCGGGTGGGGCAGTAATGAAAAACTGTTCTTT. This gives the protein CASSPGWGSNEKLFF. The genes are TRBV7-9 and TRBJ1-4; a possible D gene is TRBD1 (5 bases). Per germline, CDR1 SEHNR and CDR2 FQNEAQ (reference sequence). This CDR3 contains 15 residues.